This TCR beta chain comes out of a study of radiation and T cells in renal cell carcinoma. General study results and limits: Top tumor clonotypes rose in blood 2 weeks post-radiation, then contracted.

The time point: blood 4 weeks post-SBRT, at nephrectomy. Indicated treatment: 15 Gy SBRT to primary tumor, nephrectomy 4 weeks later. The CDR3 is 15 residues long. Germline V gives CDR1 MNHNY, CDR2 SVGAGI (reference sequence). With 6 bases removed from V and 2 bases from J, the gap between germline ends came to 17 bases. Note on this clone: What it recognizes is unknown.

Data came from immunoSEQ multiplex PCR; TCRdb stores just in-frame clones and leaves some out. The sample holds around 100,000 clones, 80% to 90% seen once. Source: blood, taken from a patient whose treatment included radiotherapy and nephrectomy. The chain has TRBV6-6 and TRBJ2-7; D may be TRBD1 or TRBD2 (5 bases each). This sequence was found in a man in his sixties with renal cell carcinoma. The CDR3 is CASRPPRDEAYEQYF. In nucleotides, the CDR3 is TGTGCCAGCAGGCCCCCCCGGGACGAGGCCTACGAGCAGTACTTC.